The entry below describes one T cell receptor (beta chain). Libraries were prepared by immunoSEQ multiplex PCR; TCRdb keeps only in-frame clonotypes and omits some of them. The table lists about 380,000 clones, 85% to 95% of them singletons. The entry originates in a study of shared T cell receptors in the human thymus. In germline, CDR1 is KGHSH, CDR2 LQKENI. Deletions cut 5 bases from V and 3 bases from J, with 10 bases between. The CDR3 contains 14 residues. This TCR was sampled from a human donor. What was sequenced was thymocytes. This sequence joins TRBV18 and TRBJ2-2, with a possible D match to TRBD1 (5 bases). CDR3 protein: CASSSRQYTGELFF. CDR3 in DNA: TGTGCCAGCTCATCCCGACAGTACACCGGGGAGCTGTTTTTT. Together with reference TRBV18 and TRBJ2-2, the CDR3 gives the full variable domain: NAGVMQNPRHLVRRRGQEARLRCSPMKGHSHVYWYRQLPEEGLKFMVYLQKENIIDESGMPKERFSAEFPKEGPSILRIQQVVRGDSAAYFCASSSRQYTGELFFGEGSRLTVL.